Each of the 27 T cell receptor beta chains below was sequenced from the same sample in a study of blood T cell repertoires in COVID-19. The method was immunoSEQ multiplex PCR; TCRdb's version includes in-frame clones alone and lacks a portion of them. This table has 300,000 or so clones, 70% to 90% appearing once. The material sequenced was PBMCs or T cells enriched from blood (not recorded which). The receptors derive from a woman younger than 30 who had recovered from COVID-19.

The V gene is TRBV19, the J gene TRBJ2-2; TRBD2 might be the D (5 bases). The CDR3 has 15 residues. Per the germline V gene, CDR1 is LNHDA and CDR2 is SQIVND (reference sequence). The CDR3 is CASGSTNPNTGELFF. In DNA, the CDR3 is TGTGCTTCGGGGAGTACGAACCCGAACACCGGGGAGCTGTTTTTT.

J is TRBJ1-1 and V is TRBV10-2, with D unclear. Germline CDR1 and CDR2: WSHSY and SAAADI. The CDR3 loop spans 10 amino acids. V was cut by 8 bases and J by 8 bases, with 9 bases left in between. CDR3 loop: CASSDGEAFF. In nucleotides, the CDR3 is TGCGCCAGCTCAGACGGGGAAGCTTTCTTT.

This rearrangement joins TRBV5-6 to TRBJ2-7, with unresolved D. Germline loops: CDR1 SGHDT, CDR2 YYEEEE. The CDR3 contains 13 residues. The V end lost 2 bases, the J end lost 1 base, and 7 bases lay between the germline ends. CDR3 sequence reads: CASSFSPSYEQYF. The CDR3 coding sequence is TGTGCCAGCAGCTTTAGCCCTTCCTACGAGCAGTACTTC.

The chain uses TRBV27 and TRBJ1-6; 10 nucleotides line up with TRBD1. J gave up 9 bases and V 0 bases, and 2 bases lay outside the gene matches. The CDR3 runs to 15 residues. Germline lookup yields CDR1 MNHEY and CDR2 SMNVEV (reference sequence). The CDR3 region has the DNA TGTGCCAGCAGTTTATCCGGGACAGGGGTTTCACCCCTCCACTTT. It translates to CASSLSGTGVSPLHF.

The chain carries TRBV28 and TRBJ2-2; tentative D call: TRBD1 (6 bases). Germline V CDR1 and CDR2: MDHEN, SYDVKM. The ends were cut back, 4 bases at V and 0 bases at J, with 12 bases in the middle. This CDR3 comprises 16 residues. Written as DNA, the CDR3 is TGTGCCAGCAGTTCCGGACAGACAGCGAACACCGGGGAGCTGTTTTTT. Protein sequence: CASSSGQTANTGELFF.

The gene calls are TRBV19 and TRBJ1-3; no clear D. The V end lost 1 base, the J end lost 0 bases, and 10 bases lay between the germline ends. Germline V CDR1 and CDR2: LNHDA, SQIVND (reference sequence). CDR3 length: 16 amino acids. Written as DNA, the CDR3 is TGTGCCAGTAGTATAGCCCGGCGGGTCTCTGGAAACACCATATATTTT. Residues: CASSIARRVSGNTIYF.

The gene calls are TRBV7-2 and TRBJ1-1, with D uncertain. V lost 1 base to trimming and J lost 4 bases, with 10 bases between them. The length of the CDR3 is 14 residues. Per germline, CDR1 SGHTA and CDR2 FQGNSA. The CDR3 DNA follows: TGTGCCAGCAGCTTAGAACGAGGGAGCACTGAAGCTTTCTTT. Amino acids: CASSLERGSTEAFF.

J is TRBJ2-7 and V is TRBV19; tentatively, D is TRBD2 (5 bases). V lost 5 bases and J 1 base, leaving 12 bases between the germline ends. Germline V CDR1 and CDR2: LNHDA, SQIVND (reference sequence). This CDR3 is built from 14 residues. The CDR3 DNA sequence: TGTGCCAGTAGTCTCGTGCGAGGGTCCTACGAGCAGTACTTC. This sequence encodes CASSLVRGSYEQYF.

This sequence joins TRBV20-1 and TRBJ2-1, with D unclear. The CDR3 totals 11 residues. Germline values: CDR1 DFQATT, CDR2 SNEGSKA (reference sequence). The V end was cut by 7 bases, the J end by 9 bases, with 13 bases between. As DNA, the CDR3 is TGCAGTGGCCTGGTCTCAGGTGAGCAGTTCTTC. This sequence encodes CSGLVSGEQFF.

This clone turned up a few times. This chain joins TRBV30 and TRBJ2-1; TRBD1 matches 7 bases. Germline CDR1 reads GTSNPN; CDR2 reads SVGIG (reference sequence). After removal of 2 bases from V and 6 bases from J, the junction contained 10 bases not matched to a gene. The CDR3 spans 15 residues. CDR3 in amino acids: CAWSIGDRAINEQFF. CDR3 bases: TGTGCCTGGAGTATTGGAGACAGGGCAATCAATGAGCAGTTCTTC.

This clone appeared a single time. The V gene is TRBV19, the J gene TRBJ2-7; no clear D. The germline CDR1 and CDR2 sequences are LNHDA and SQIVND (reference sequence). The length of the CDR3 is 12 residues. Trimming stripped 3 bases from V and 7 bases from J, with 10 bases between. The CDR3 sequence is CASSMGAAEQYF. CDR3 bases: TGTGCCAGTAGTATGGGCGCCGCGGAGCAGTACTTC.

The rearrangement links TRBV27 to TRBJ1-3; 8 positions agree with TRBD1. With 2 bases clipped from V and 2 bases from J, the junction kept 11 bases outside the gene matches. CDR1 and CDR2 from the germline V gene are MNHEY and SMNVEV (reference sequence). The CDR3 runs 18 residues. The DNA for the CDR3 is TGTGCCAGCAGTTTAAAGGGACAGGCCCACAGAGCTGGAAACACCATATATTTT. This translates into CASSLKGQAHRAGNTIYF.

This chain joins TRBV23-1 and TRBJ1-3; 9 bases agree with TRBD1. TRBV23-1 is sorted into the ORF group, with uncertain function. The CDR3 is 16 residues long. Trimming cost V 4 bases and J 0 bases; bases outside gene matches: 4. CDR3 sequence (DNA): TGCGCCAGCAGTCGCCGGGACAGGGACTCTGGAAACACCATATATTTT. This codes for CASSRRDRDSGNTIYF.

The chain couples TRBV7-8 to TRBJ2-6, with D perhaps matching TRBD1 (6 bases). CDR1 is SGHVS, CDR2 FQNEAQ, per germline. The CDR3 has 18 amino acids. Trimming left V 2 bases short and J 0 bases short, with 14 bases between. The CDR3 DNA sequence: TGTGCCAGCAGCTTATCGCGGACAGCTAGCTCTGGGGCCAACGTCCTGACTTTC. It specifies CASSLSRTASSGANVLTF.

The chain uses TRBV7-3 and TRBJ1-2, with a weak D call TRBD1 (5 bases). The CDR3 contains 14 residues. Germline CDR1 reads SGHTA; CDR2 reads FQGTGA. Trimming cost V 0 bases and J 6 bases, with 11 bases left between them. In nucleotides, the CDR3 is TGTGCCAGCAGCTTAACCAGCCAGGGTCATGGCTACACCTTC. This translates into CASSLTSQGHGYTF.

This sequence joins TRBV30 and TRBJ2-3, with TRBD2 matching 10 bases. The V segment lost 5 bases and the J segment 4 bases; nucleotides outside the gene matches: 6. The CDR3 spans 14 residues. Looked up from germline, CDR1 is GTSNPN and CDR2 is SVGIG (reference sequence). CDR3: CAWGSGGASDTQYF. As DNA, the CDR3 is TGTGCCTGGGGAAGCGGGGGGGCGTCAGATACGCAGTATTTT.

The chain uses TRBV30 and TRBJ1-4; the match to TRBD1 covers 7 bases. CDR1 and CDR2 from the germline V gene are GTSNPN and SVGIG (reference sequence). The CDR3 is 14 amino acids. Trimming took 0 bases from V and 8 from J; bases not matched to a gene: 6. The CDR3 protein is CAWSVGQASEKLFF. The CDR3 DNA reads TGTGCCTGGAGTGTAGGACAGGCTAGCGAAAAACTGTTTTTT.

This CDR3 is CASSWTSWMTGELFF. CDR3 DNA sequence: TGTGCCAGCAGTTGGACTAGCTGGATGACCGGGGAGCTGTTTTTT. V and J are TRBV6-6 and TRBJ2-2; TRBD2 aligns across 8 bases. V dropped 4 bases and J dropped 5; count of bases not matched to a gene: 6. CDR3 size: 15 residues. The germline V gene encodes CDR1 MNHNY and CDR2 SVGAGI (reference sequence).

In its sample, this clone was seen once. This chain joins TRBV6-5 and TRBJ1-5; tentative D call: TRBD1 (6 bases). CDR3 length equals 15 residues. Germline V CDR1 and CDR2: MNHEY, SVGAGI. V was trimmed by 0 bases and J by 3 bases, leaving 9 bases between them. The CDR3 sequence: CASSYSRGNNQPQHF. The CDR3 region has the DNA TGTGCCAGCAGTTACTCGAGGGGGAACAATCAGCCCCAGCATTTT.

This clone was seen just once. The chain combines TRBV4-1 with TRBJ2-2; 7 bases agree with TRBD2. The CDR3 contains 12 residues. Germline V gene lookup returns CDR1 MGHRA and CDR2 YSYEKL. Trimming removed 4 bases from V and 15 bases from J; junction bases left unmatched: 8. The CDR3 nucleotides are TGCGCCAGCAGCCTTTTGGGAGGGAAGGTGTTTTTT. Protein sequence: CASSLLGGKVFF.

The chain uses TRBV3-1 (or the pseudogene TRBV3-2) and TRBJ1-2; no firm D call. V shed 0 bases and J shed 5 bases, with 13 bases lying between them. This CDR3 spans 15 amino acids. Germline V CDR1 and CDR2: LGHDT, YNNKEL (reference sequence). CDR3 amino acids: CASSQDVARHYGYTF. In DNA form, the CDR3 reads TGTGCCAGCAGCCAAGATGTAGCGCGGCATTATGGCTACACCTTC.

This clone was seen a few times. This chain links TRBV28 with TRBJ1-5; D might be TRBD1 (5 bases). The CDR3 has 16 amino acids. CDR1 is MDHEN and CDR2 is SYDVKM in the germline V gene. V dropped 6 bases and J dropped 4 bases, with 19 bases sitting between them. CDR3 nucleotides: TGTGCCAGCAGGCTGACATCGGGGGGGGGAAATCAGCCCCAGCATTTT. Translating gives CASRLTSGGGNQPQHF.

This chain connects TRBV9 to TRBJ2-3; 12 bases are shared with TRBD2. This CDR3 is built from 18 residues. Germline CDR1 is SGDLS and CDR2 is YYNGEE. V trimming: 0 bases; J trimming: 2 bases; junction bases outside the gene matches: 7. CDR3 amino acids: CASSVARLAGALTDTQYF. The CDR3 bases are TGTGCCAGCAGCGTAGCGAGACTAGCGGGGGCCCTCACAGATACGCAGTATTTT.

The genes are TRBV30 and TRBJ2-7; 8 bases fit TRBD1. V lost 5 bases, J lost 2 bases, and 2 bases stayed unmatched. Germline-derived CDR1 and CDR2 are GTSNPN and SVGIG (reference sequence). The CDR3 length is 12 residues. In DNA form, the CDR3 reads TGTGCCTGGTGGGACAGGCCCTACGAGCAGTACTTC. Protein: CAWWDRPYEQYF.

This chain connects TRBV18 to TRBJ1-2; D is uncertain. The CDR3 consists of 15 residues. Trimming pared 4 bases from V and 0 bases from J, leaving 12 bases between. Germline CDR1 KGHSH, CDR2 LQKENI. In DNA form, the CDR3 reads TGTGCCAGCTCACTAGGCGGCGGAGCTAACTATGGCTACACCTTC. Amino acids: CASSLGGGANYGYTF.

The chain is built from TRBV30 and TRBJ1-2, with 8 bases identical to TRBD1. The CDR3 spans 15 residues. V gave up 0 bases and J gave up 7 bases; unmatched junction bases: 10. From germline, CDR1 is GTSNPN and CDR2 SVGIG (reference sequence). The CDR3 is CAWSVGAGGLSGYTF. The CDR3 DNA follows: TGTGCCTGGAGTGTAGGGGCAGGGGGCCTGTCTGGCTACACCTTC.

The chain recombines TRBV30 with TRBJ2-1; weak D call: TRBD1 (5 bases). The CDR3 is 16 residues long. The V gene lost 3 bases and the J gene lost 4 bases, with 19 bases spanning the gap. CDR1 is GTSNPN, CDR2 SVGIG, per germline (reference sequence). The CDR3 DNA reads TGTGCCTGGAGGCCTTCGGGTGGCAGGGCGTACAATGAGCAGTTCTTC. Its protein product is CAWRPSGGRAYNEQFF.